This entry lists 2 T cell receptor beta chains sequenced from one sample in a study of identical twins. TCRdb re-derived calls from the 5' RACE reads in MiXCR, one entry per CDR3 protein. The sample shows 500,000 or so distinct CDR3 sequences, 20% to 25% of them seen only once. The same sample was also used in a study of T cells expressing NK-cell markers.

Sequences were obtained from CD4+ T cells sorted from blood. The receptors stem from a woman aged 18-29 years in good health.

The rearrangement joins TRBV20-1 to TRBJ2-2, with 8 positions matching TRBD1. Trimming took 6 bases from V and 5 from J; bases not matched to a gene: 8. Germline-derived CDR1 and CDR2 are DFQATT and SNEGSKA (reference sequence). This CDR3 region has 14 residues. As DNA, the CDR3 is TGCAGTGCCCCCGGACAGGGTCGGACCGGGGAGCTGTTTTTT. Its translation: CSAPGQGRTGELFF.

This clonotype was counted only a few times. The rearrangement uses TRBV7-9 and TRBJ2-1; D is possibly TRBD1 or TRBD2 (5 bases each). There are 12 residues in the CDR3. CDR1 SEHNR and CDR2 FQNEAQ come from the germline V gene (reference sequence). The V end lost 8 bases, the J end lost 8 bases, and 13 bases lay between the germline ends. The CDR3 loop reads CASGSGTHEQFF. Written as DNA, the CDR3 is TGTGCCAGCGGATCCGGGACCCATGAGCAGTTCTTC.